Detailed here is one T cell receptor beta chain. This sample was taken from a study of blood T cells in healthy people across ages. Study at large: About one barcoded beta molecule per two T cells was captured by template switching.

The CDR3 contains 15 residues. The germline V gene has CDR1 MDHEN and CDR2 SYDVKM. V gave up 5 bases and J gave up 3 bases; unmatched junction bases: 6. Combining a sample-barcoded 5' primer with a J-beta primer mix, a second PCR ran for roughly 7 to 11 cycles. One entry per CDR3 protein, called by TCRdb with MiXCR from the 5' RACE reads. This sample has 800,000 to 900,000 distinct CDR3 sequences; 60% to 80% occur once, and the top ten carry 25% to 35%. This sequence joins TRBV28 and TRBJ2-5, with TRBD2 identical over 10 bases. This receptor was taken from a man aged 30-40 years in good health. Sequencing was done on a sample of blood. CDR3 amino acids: CASSGPGTSEETQYF. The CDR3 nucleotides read TGTGCCAGCAGTGGACCCGGGACTAGCGAAGAGACCCAGTACTTC.